Listed below are T cell receptor beta chains from one sample, sequenced in a study of blood T cell repertoires in COVID-19. Produced via immunoSEQ multiplex PCR; TCRdb's table is partial and in-frame only. This table has under 500,000 clones, about 90% appearing once. Source material: PBMCs or T cells enriched from blood (not recorded which). These receptors were collected from a woman aged 18-29 years with acute COVID-19. The CDR3 runs from the conserved cysteine through the conserved F or W.

V: TRBV4-1
J: TRBJ2-6
CDR3: CASSQRGGGANVLTF

V: TRBV5-1
J: TRBJ2-5
CDR3: CASSWTSGYQETQYF

V: TRBV24-1
J: TRBJ2-3
CDR3: CATSDSGTSGRRTDTQYF

V: TRBV19
J: TRBJ1-2
CDR3: CASTLRHTGRNYGYTF

V: TRBV7-9
J: TRBJ1-2
CDR3: CASSSPGGKVNYGYTF

V: TRBV4-1
J: TRBJ2-7
CDR3: CASSPTWLAGSYEQYF

V: TRBV19
J: TRBJ1-5
CDR3: CASSIDRQPQHF

V: TRBV5-4
J: TRBJ2-4
CDR3: CATKREGSGNIQYF

V: TRBV15
J: TRBJ1-3
CDR3: CATSRDSGKFSGNTIYF

V: TRBV4-3
J: TRBJ1-2
CDR3: CANHSDINSYGYTF

V: TRBV19
J: TRBJ1-4
CDR3: CATKPRGTGDEKLFF